A single sample gave rise to the 9 T cell receptor beta chains below, sequenced in a study of memory B cells and T cells in multiple sclerosis. These receptors have no identified antigens. Separate sequencing covered autoproliferating (CFSE-dim) and non-proliferating (CFSE-high) T cells from stimulus-free culture. Cultures began with roughly 5x10^7 CFSE-labeled PBMCs, unstimulated for roughly seven days, with replicate wells pooled. Profiled with immunoSEQ multiplex PCR; TCRdb holds only in-frame clones, not every one. This repertoire shows about 32,000 clones, roughly 86% found once; its top ten account for 2% to 3%. Material for sequencing was PBMCs from blood kept in culture. These receptors came from a human donor with multiple sclerosis.

This clone was detected only a few times. The chain couples TRBV28 to TRBJ2-7, with a weak D call TRBD1 (5 bases). Trimming cost V 10 bases and J 2 bases, with 12 bases left between them. The CDR3 sequence is 12 residues long. The germline CDR1 and CDR2 sequences are MDHEN and SYDVKM. The CDR3 spells CATLQGPYEQYF. CDR3 nucleotide sequence: TGTGCCACCCTTCAGGGCCCCTACGAGCAGTACTTC.

The chain has TRBV27 and TRBJ1-5; D gene ambiguous. V lost 2 bases to trimming and J lost 1 base, with 6 bases between them. CDR1 is MNHEY and CDR2 is SMNVEV in the germline V gene (reference sequence). This CDR3 has 14 residues. In DNA, the CDR3 is TGTGCCAGCAGTTTAACCAGGAGCAATCAGCCCCAGCATTTT. Its translation is CASSLTRSNQPQHF.

J is TRBJ2-7 and V is TRBV5-3; possibly TRBD1 for D (5 bases). TRBV5-3 qualifies as an ORF whose function is uncertain. V was shortened by 4 bases and J by 7 bases, with 21 bases between the two germline ends. The CDR3 consists of 15 residues. CDR3 nucleotides: TGTGCCAGAAGCCCGATAGGGGCAGGAACGGGTGAGCAGTACTTC. Translating gives CARSPIGAGTGEQYF.

The chain is built from TRBV10-2 and TRBJ2-1; 9 bases map to TRBD2. V shed 8 bases, J shed 1 base, and the junction held 9 bases outside the gene matches. The CDR3 covers 16 residues. Germline V CDR1 and CDR2: WSHSY, SAAADI. This CDR3 is CASVPIAGDSYNEQFF. CDR3 DNA: TGCGCCAGCGTGCCTATAGCGGGAGATTCCTACAATGAGCAGTTCTTC.

The chain employs TRBV5-5 and TRBJ2-7, with 12 bases that match TRBD2. The length of the CDR3 is 16 residues. Germline CDR1 reads SGHKS; CDR2 reads YYEKEE (reference sequence). V lost 4 bases and J lost 4; bases outside the gene matches: 9. The CDR3 sequence is CASSQSLAGGLYEQYF. CDR3 coding DNA: TGTGCCAGCAGCCAATCACTAGCGGGGGGCCTTTACGAGCAGTACTTC.

V usage is TRBV6-1 and J usage is TRBJ1-4, with 7 bases identical to TRBD1. The CDR3 runs to 14 residues. CDR1 is MNHNS, CDR2 SASEGT, per germline. J was trimmed by 10 bases and V by 4 bases; bases with no gene match: 9. For the CDR3, the DNA is TGTGCCAGCAGTGCCGGGACAGAGGGTGGAAAACTGTTTTTT. Protein: CASSAGTEGGKLFF.

The chain recombines TRBV11-2 with TRBJ2-1; 8 bases line up with TRBD2. V lost 0 bases, J lost 9 bases, and 1 base stayed unmatched. The germline V gene has CDR1 SGHAT and CDR2 FQNNGV. CDR3 length: 13 amino acids. The CDR3 DNA follows: TGTGCCAGCAGCTTAGAACTAGCGGTTGAGCAGTTCTTC. This codes for CASSLELAVEQFF.

V usage is TRBV29-1 and J usage is TRBJ1-3; possibly TRBD1 for D (6 bases). V was clipped by 3 bases and J by 8 bases, with 14 bases between them. The germline V gene encodes CDR1 SQVTM and CDR2 ANQGSEA. The CDR3 runs 13 residues. The CDR3 DNA reads TGCAGCGTTGACGGCAGGGGTGGGGACACCATATATTTT. Its translation is CSVDGRGGDTIYF.

V and J are TRBV28 and TRBJ1-1; the D gene is possibly TRBD1 (6 bases). The CDR3 runs 14 residues. V dropped 6 bases and J dropped 2 bases, with 13 bases sitting between them. Germline V lookup: CDR1 MDHEN, CDR2 SYDVKM. In DNA, the CDR3 is TGTGCCAGCAGGCTACAGGGCATAAACACTGAAGCTTTCTTT. Amino acids: CASRLQGINTEAFF. Full variable domain (outside the CDR3, taken from reference TRBV28 and TRBJ1-1): DVKVTQSSRYLVKRTGEKVFLECVQDMDHENMFWYRQDPGLGLRLIYFSYDVKMKEKGDIPEGYSVSREKKERFSLILESASTNQTSMYLCASRLQGINTEAFFGQGTRLTVV.